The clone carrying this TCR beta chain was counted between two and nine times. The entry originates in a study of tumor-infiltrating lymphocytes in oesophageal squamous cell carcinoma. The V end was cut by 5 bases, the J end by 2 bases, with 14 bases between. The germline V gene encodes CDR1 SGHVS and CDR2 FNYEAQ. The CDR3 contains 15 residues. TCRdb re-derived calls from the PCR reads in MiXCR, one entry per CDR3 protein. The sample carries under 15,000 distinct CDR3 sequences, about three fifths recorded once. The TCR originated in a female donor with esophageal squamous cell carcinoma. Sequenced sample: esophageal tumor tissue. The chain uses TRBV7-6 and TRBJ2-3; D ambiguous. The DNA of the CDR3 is TGTGCCAGCAGCCACTACACGGCCTCCACAGATACGCAGTATTTT. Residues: CASSHYTASTDTQYF.